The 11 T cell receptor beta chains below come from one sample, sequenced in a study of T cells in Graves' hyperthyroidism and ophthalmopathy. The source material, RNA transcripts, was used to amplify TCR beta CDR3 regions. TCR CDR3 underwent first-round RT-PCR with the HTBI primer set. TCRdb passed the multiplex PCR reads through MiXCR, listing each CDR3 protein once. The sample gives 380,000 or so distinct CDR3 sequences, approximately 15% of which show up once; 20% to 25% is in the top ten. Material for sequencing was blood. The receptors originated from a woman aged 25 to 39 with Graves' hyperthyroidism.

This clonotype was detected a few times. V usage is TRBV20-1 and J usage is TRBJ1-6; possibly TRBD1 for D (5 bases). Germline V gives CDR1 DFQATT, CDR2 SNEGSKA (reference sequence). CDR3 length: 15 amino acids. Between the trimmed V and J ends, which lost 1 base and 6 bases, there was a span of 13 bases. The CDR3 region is CSARVPGRINSPLHF. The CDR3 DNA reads TGCAGTGCTAGAGTCCCGGGACGGATTAATTCACCCCTCCACTTT.

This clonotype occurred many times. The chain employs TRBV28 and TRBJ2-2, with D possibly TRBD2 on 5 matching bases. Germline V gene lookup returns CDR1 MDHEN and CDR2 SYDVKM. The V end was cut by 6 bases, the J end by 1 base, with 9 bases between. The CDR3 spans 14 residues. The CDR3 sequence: CASRSGVNTGELFF. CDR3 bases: TGTGCCAGCAGGAGCGGTGTGAACACCGGGGAGCTGTTTTTT.

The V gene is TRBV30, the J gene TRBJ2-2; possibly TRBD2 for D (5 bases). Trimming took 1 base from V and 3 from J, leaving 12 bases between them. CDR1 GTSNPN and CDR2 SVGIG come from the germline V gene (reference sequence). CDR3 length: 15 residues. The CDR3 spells CAWSARRVYTGELFF. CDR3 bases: TGTGCCTGGAGTGCGAGGCGGGTCTACACCGGGGAGCTGTTTTTT.

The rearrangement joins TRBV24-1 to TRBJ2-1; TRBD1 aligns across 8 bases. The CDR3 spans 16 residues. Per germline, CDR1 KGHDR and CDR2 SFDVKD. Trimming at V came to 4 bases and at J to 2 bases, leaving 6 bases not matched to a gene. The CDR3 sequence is CATSDPGQGAYNEQFF. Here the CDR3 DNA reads TGTGCCACCAGTGACCCCGGACAGGGAGCCTACAATGAGCAGTTCTTC.

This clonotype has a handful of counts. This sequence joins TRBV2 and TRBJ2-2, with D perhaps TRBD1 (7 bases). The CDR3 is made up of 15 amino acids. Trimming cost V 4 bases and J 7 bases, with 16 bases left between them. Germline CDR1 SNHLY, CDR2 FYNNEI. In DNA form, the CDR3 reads TGTGCCAGCAGTGTGGAGGGGGCGAGGAACGGGGAGCTGTTTTTT. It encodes CASSVEGARNGELFF. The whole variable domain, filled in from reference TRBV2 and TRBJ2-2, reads EPEVTQTPSHQVTQMGQEVILRCVPISNHLYFYWYRQILGQKVEFLVSFYNNEISEKSEIFDDQFSVERPDGSNFTLKIRSTKLEDSAMYFCASSVEGARNGELFFGEGSRLTVL.

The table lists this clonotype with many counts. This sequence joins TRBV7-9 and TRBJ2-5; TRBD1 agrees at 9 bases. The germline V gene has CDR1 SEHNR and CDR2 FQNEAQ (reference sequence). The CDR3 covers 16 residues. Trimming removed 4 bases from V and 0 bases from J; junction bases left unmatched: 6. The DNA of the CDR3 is TGTGCCAGCAGCTCATTGACAGGGGGGTACCAAGAGACCCAGTACTTC. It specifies CASSSLTGGYQETQYF.

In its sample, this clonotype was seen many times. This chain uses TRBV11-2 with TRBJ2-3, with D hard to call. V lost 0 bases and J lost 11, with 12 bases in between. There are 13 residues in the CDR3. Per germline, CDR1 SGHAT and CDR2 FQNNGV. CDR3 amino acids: CASSLDPGKKQYF. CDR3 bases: TGTGCCAGCAGCTTAGATCCCGGAAAAAAGCAGTATTTT.

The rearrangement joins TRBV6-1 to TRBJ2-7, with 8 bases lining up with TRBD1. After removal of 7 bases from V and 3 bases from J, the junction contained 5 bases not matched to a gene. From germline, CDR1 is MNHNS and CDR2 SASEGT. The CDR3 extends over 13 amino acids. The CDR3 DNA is TGTGCCAGCAACACGGACAGGGACTACGAGCAGTACTTC. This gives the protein CASNTDRDYEQYF.

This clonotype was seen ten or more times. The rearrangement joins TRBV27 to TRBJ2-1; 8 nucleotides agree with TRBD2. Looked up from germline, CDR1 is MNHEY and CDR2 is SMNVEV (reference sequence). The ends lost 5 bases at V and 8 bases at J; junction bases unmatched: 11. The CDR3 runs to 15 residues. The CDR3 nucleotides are TGTGCCAGCAGTCCCCACAGCGGGAGCCCAGATGAGCAGTTCTTC. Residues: CASSPHSGSPDEQFF.

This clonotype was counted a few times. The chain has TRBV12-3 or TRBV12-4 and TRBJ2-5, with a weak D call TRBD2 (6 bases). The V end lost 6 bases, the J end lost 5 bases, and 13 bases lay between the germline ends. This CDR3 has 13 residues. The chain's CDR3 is CASRTTSGETQYF. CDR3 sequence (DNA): TGTGCCAGCAGGACGACTAGTGGGGAGACCCAGTACTTC.

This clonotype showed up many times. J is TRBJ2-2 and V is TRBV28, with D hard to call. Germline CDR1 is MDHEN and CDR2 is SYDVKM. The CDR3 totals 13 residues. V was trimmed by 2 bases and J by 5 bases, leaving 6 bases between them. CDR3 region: CASSLIETGELFF. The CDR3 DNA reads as TGTGCCAGCAGTTTAATTGAGACCGGGGAGCTGTTTTTT.